This T cell receptor beta chain was profiled in a study of blood T cell repertoires in COVID-19. Study-level background: The United States, Italy and Spain provided the acute and convalescent COVID-19 samples. T cells, B-cell-depleted T cells, or PBMCs provided the cDNA or gDNA that served as material.

Germline values: CDR1 LGHNA, CDR2 YSLEER. CDR3 length equals 15 residues. Trimming removed 1 base from V and 4 bases from J; junction bases left unmatched: 6. Original processing notes: By means of reference gene primer amplification, nucleated cell counts were estimated. Repertoires were generated with immunoSEQ multiplex PCR, while TCRdb's copy carries only in-frame clones and drops some. From that table come the V and J calls and clone size; the DNA was used to work out D and trimming. The data show approximately 67,000 clones, 90% to 95% seen once. The rearrangement uses TRBV4-3 and TRBJ1-2; 7 bases fit TRBD1. The sequenced sample consisted of peripheral blood. The receptor was isolated from a human donor in a cohort sampled during active COVID-19. The CDR3: CASSQGRTGVYGYTF. CDR3 sequence (DNA): TGCGCCAGCAGCCAAGGTAGGACAGGAGTCTATGGCTACACCTTC.